The 22 T cell receptor beta chains below were found in one sample sequenced in a study of cytomegalovirus exposure and HLA in healthy donors. Primers for the PCR totalled 60 Vbeta and 13 Jbeta. The assay was immunoSEQ multiplex PCR, and TCRdb's table has in-frame clones only and misses some. This table holds 100,000 to 150,000 clones. The sample comprised PBMCs. These receptors were collected from a middle-aged woman in good health and CMV-seronegative.

J is TRBJ2-2 and V is TRBV28; D perhaps matches TRBD1 (6 bases). Per the germline V gene, CDR1 is MDHEN and CDR2 is SYDVKM. The CDR3 runs 16 residues. Trimming removed 6 bases from V and 0 bases from J, with 14 bases in between. The DNA of the CDR3 is TGTGCCAGCAGAAACGGCAGGACAGCGAACACCGGGGAGCTGTTTTTT. Translation gives CASRNGRTANTGELFF.

J is TRBJ1-1 and V is TRBV4-3; D unclear. Germline loops: CDR1 LGHNA, CDR2 YSLEER. The CDR3 is made up of 9 amino acids. The CDR3 nucleotides are TGCGATCAAACAGTGATAGCTTTCTTT. It yields the protein CDQTVIAFF.

The gene calls are TRBV4-3 and TRBJ2-5, with D tentatively TRBD1 (5 bases). This CDR3 region has 16 residues. V lost 0 bases and J lost 2, with 13 bases in between. Germline V gene sequence: CDR1 LGHNA, CDR2 YSLEER. The CDR3 spells CASSQDLGADQETQYF. As DNA, the CDR3 is TGCGCCAGCAGCCAAGACCTTGGGGCCGATCAAGAGACCCAGTACTTC.

The CDR3 loop reads CAISTGGNYGYTF. In nucleotides, the CDR3 is TGTGCCATCAGTACAGGGGGGAACTATGGCTACACCTTC. The chain employs TRBV10-3 and TRBJ1-2; 8 nucleotides line up with TRBD1. Germline trimming cut 5 bases from V and 2 bases from J; bases unmatched to any gene: 1. This CDR3 is built from 13 residues. Germline loops: CDR1 ENHRY, CDR2 SYGVKD.

This chain uses TRBV29-1 with TRBJ1-1; 7 nucleotides align to TRBD1. CDR3 length: 13 residues. Germline loops: CDR1 SQVTM, CDR2 ANQGSEA. The CDR3: CTQKDRERTEAFF. The CDR3 coding sequence is TGCACCCAAAAAGACAGGGAAAGGACTGAAGCTTTCTTT.

The chain recombines TRBV27 with TRBJ2-5, with D possibly being TRBD2 (6 bases). The DNA end favors TRBJ2-7, so the J call may be wrong. The CDR3 is made up of 15 amino acids. The germline V gene encodes CDR1 MNHEY and CDR2 SMNVEV (reference sequence). The CDR3, as DNA: TGTGCCAGCAGTTTTTTTCAGGGAGGAGACTACGAGCAGTACTTC. Encoded protein: CASSFFQGGDYEQYF.

This chain connects TRBV5-6 to TRBJ2-7; 10 bases fit TRBD1. There are 15 residues in the CDR3. Germline-derived CDR1 and CDR2 are SGHDT and YYEEEE. The CDR3 loop is CASTLGQGNPYEQYV. The DNA for the CDR3 is TGTGCCAGCACCTTGGGACAGGGGAACCCCTACGAGCAGTACGTC.

V and J are TRBV5-1 and TRBJ1-3; D may be TRBD1 (5 bases). The V gene lost 1 base and the J gene lost 0 bases, with 11 bases spanning the gap. This CDR3 is built from 16 residues. From germline, CDR1 is SGHRS and CDR2 YFSETQ. The CDR3 DNA reads TGCGCCAGCAGCTTGACAGGAGCTCACTCTGGAAACACCATATATTTT. Translated: CASSLTGAHSGNTIYF.

The chain has TRBV7-8 and TRBJ2-3, with 8 bases fitting TRBD2. The CDR3 consists of 13 residues. CDR1 is SGHVS and CDR2 is FQNEAQ in the germline V gene. Unmatched junction bases numbered 7, after V lost 5 bases and J lost 9 bases. In nucleotides, the CDR3 is TGTGCCAGCAGCGGACGGGGGGGGAGGACGCAGTATTTT. It codes for CASSGRGGRTQYF.

Turning to this clone: One junction end disagrees with the germline gene, perhaps due to a read error. V is TRBV7-2 and J is TRBJ2-3; TRBD2 matches at 10 bases. The CDR3 is 17 residues long. Germline V CDR1 and CDR2: SGHTA, FQGNSA. CDR3 nucleotide sequence: TGTGCCAGCAGCTTAGGGAGCGGGGGGGCGAGCAGAGATACGCAGTATTTT. Residues: CASSLGSGGASRDTQYF.

The chain recombines TRBV6-1 with TRBJ2-7, with D possibly TRBD1 on 6 matching bases. The CDR3 is 12 residues long. V gave up 6 bases and J gave up 5 bases, with 11 bases separating them. The germline CDR1 and CDR2 sequences are MNHNS and SASEGT. The CDR3 sequence: CASSRTENEQYV. CDR3 bases: TGTGCCAGCAGCAGGACAGAAAACGAGCAGTACGTC.

The chain has TRBV5-6 and TRBJ1-3; TRBD1 might be the D (6 bases). The V end lost 5 bases, the J end lost 0 bases, and 12 bases lay between the germline ends. CDR3 length: 15 amino acids. Germline V gene lookup returns CDR1 SGHDT and CDR2 YYEEEE. The CDR3 DNA reads TGTGCCAGCAGGCTGACAGGCAACTCTGGAAACACCATATATTTT. This translates into CASRLTGNSGNTIYF.

CDR3 nucleotide sequence: TGTGCCAGCAGCAGCAGGAGGGACAGGGGGAACGATACGCAGTATTTT. The encoded protein is CASSSRRDRGNDTQYF. This chain links TRBV7-9 with TRBJ2-3; 11 nucleotides agree with TRBD1. Germline V gene lookup returns CDR1 SEHNR and CDR2 FQNEAQ (reference sequence). CDR3 length equals 16 residues. V lost 5 bases, J lost 6 bases, and 10 bases stayed unmatched.

A note on this clone: One junction end disagrees with the germline gene, perhaps due to a read error. The V call is TRBV5-6, the J call TRBJ1-1; 8 bases agree with TRBD1. The CDR3 covers 13 residues. Looked up from germline, CDR1 is SGHDT and CDR2 is YYEEEE. CDR3 sequence: CASSLAGGLKAFF. The CDR3 nucleotides read TGTGCCAGCAGTTTGGCAGGGGGCTTGAAAGCTTTCTTT.

V usage is TRBV7-2 and J usage is TRBJ2-5; TRBD2 is a possible D gene (6 bases). This CDR3 comprises 14 residues. V dropped 2 bases and J dropped 2 bases, with 9 bases sitting between them. Germline CDR1 and CDR2: SGHTA and FQGNSA. The CDR3 region is CASSLRRGQETQYF. The CDR3 DNA is TGTGCCAGCAGCTTACGGCGGGGTCAAGAGACCCAGTACTTC.

The chain recombines TRBV6-5 with TRBJ1-4; 7 nucleotides agree with TRBD1. CDR3 length: 13 residues. Germline CDR1 and CDR2: MNHEY and SVGAGI. The junction had 10 bases not matched to a gene; V was cut back by 10 bases and J by 8 bases. CDR3 DNA sequence: TGTGCCACCGGGACAGCGTTCTTGGAAAAACTGTTTTTT. Residues: CATGTAFLEKLFF.

This sequence joins TRBV10-3 and TRBJ2-7, with TRBD2 identical over 7 bases. Looked up from germline, CDR1 is ENHRY and CDR2 is SYGVKD. CDR3 length: 14 residues. The ends lost 9 bases at V and 4 bases at J; junction bases unmatched: 12. The CDR3: CAIGSVRGGYEQYV. DNA of the CDR3: TGTGCCATAGGAAGCGTGAGGGGAGGGTACGAGCAGTACGTC.

This chain links TRBV5-5 with TRBJ2-7; perhaps TRBD2 as D (6 bases). With 1 base removed from V and 3 bases from J, the gap between germline ends came to 14 bases. This CDR3 region has 15 residues. Germline assignment: CDR1 SGHKS and CDR2 YYEKEE (reference sequence). CDR3 sequence reads: CASSLKRDLGYEQYV. For the CDR3, the DNA is TGTGCCAGCAGCTTGAAAAGGGACTTGGGCTACGAGCAGTACGTC.

This chain links TRBV5-1 with TRBJ2-7; D is uncertain. Germline lookup yields CDR1 SGHRS and CDR2 YFSETQ. The CDR3 runs to 14 residues. V was cut by 0 bases and J by 3 bases, with 10 bases left in between. CDR3 coding DNA: TGCGCCAGCAGCTTGGGGCAGGCCGACTACGAGCAGTACTTC. Translated: CASSLGQADYEQYF.

CDR3 nucleotides: TGTGCCAGCAGCCCGACCCGGGGGGGCCCGTATCAGCCCCAGCATTTT. It is translated as CASSPTRGGPYQPQHF. The chain recombines TRBV5-6 with TRBJ1-5, with D possibly TRBD1 on 6 matching bases. The V end was cut by 4 bases, the J end by 5 bases, with 19 bases between. The CDR3 spans 16 residues. CDR1 SGHDT and CDR2 YYEEEE come from the germline V gene. Variable domain in full (rest from reference TRBV5-6 and TRBJ1-5): DAGVTQSPTHLIKTRGQQVTLRCSPKSGHDTVSWYQQALGQGPQFIFQYYEEEERQRGNFPDRFSGHQFPNYSSELNVNALLLGDSALYLCASSPTRGGPYQPQHFGDGTRLSIL.

The chain recombines TRBV7-8 with TRBJ2-5; TRBD2 matches 13 bases. CDR1 and CDR2 (germline): SGHVS, FQNEAQ. CDR3 size: 16 residues. J gave up 5 bases and V 5 bases, and 8 bases lay outside the gene matches. The CDR3 region is CASSGTSGGARETQYF. CDR3 nucleotides: TGTGCCAGCAGCGGAACTAGCGGGGGGGCCAGGGAGACCCAGTACTTC.

The rearrangement links TRBV11-2 to TRBJ2-7; D is perhaps TRBD2 (7 bases). Trimming took off 5 bases at V and 1 base at J, with 15 bases between the two ends. Germline values: CDR1 SGHAT, CDR2 FQNNGV. This CDR3 has 15 amino acids. The CDR3 protein is CASSPTGGSSYEQYV. The CDR3 DNA reads as TGTGCCAGCAGCCCGACGGGGGGCAGTTCCTACGAGCAGTACGTC.